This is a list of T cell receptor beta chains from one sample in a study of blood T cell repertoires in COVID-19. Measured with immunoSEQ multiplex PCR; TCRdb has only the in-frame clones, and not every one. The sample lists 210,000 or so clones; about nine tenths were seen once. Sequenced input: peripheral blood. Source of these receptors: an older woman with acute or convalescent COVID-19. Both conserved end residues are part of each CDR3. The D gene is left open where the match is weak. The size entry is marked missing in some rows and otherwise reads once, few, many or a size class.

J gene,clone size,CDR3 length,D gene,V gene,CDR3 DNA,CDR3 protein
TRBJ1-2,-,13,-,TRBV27,TGTGCCAGCAGTTTTCCTTCAGGCTATGGCTACACCTTC,CASSFPSGYGYTF
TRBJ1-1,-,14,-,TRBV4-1,TGCGCCAGCAGCCTCGCAGGGGCGAACACTGAAGCTTTCTTT,CASSLAGANTEAFF
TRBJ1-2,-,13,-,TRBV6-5,TGTGCCAGCAGTCTACAGGGCTCAATTGGCTACACCTTC,CASSLQGSIGYTF
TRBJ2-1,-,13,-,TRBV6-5,TGTGCCAGCAGCCGACAGGTCTACAATGAGCAGTTCTTC,CASSRQVYNEQFF
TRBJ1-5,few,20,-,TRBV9,TGTGCCAGCAGCGTAGCTACTTATTGGGTACAGGCTCTTTGTTGGGAGCCCCAGCATTTT,CASSVATYWVQALCWEPQHF
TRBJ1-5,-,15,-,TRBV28,TGTGCCAGCAGTACCCCAGGGGCTAGCAATCAGCCCCAGCATTTT,CASSTPGASNQPQHF
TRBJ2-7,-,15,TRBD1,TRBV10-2,TGCGCCAGCAGTGAGGCGATGTTCAGGGGGCACGAGCAGTACTTC,CASSEAMFRGHEQYF
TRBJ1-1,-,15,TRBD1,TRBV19,TGTGCCAGTAGTGACCCGGGACAGGGAGCTTTCAAAGCTTTCTTT,CASSDPGQGAFKAFF
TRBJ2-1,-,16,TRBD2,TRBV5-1,TGCGCCAGCAGCTTGCCCGGGACTAGCACGCACAATGAGCAGTTCTTC,CASSLPGTSTHNEQFF
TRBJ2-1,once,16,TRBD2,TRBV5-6,TGTGCCAGCAGGGTTCGGGGCGGGAGCTCCTACAATGAGCAGTTCTTC,CASRVRGGSSYNEQFF
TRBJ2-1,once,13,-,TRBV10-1,TGCGCCAGCAGTGAGGCAGGGAAGGATGAGCAGTTCTTC,CASSEAGKDEQFF
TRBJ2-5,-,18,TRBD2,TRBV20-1,TGCAGTGCTAGTTCGGCTAGCGGGAGGGCCCTTTACCAGGAGACCCAGTACTTC,CSASSASGRALYQETQYF
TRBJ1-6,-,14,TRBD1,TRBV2,TGTGCCAGCAGTGGACAGGGGTATAATTCACCCCTCCACTTT,CASSGQGYNSPLHF
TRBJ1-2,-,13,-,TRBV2,TGTGCCAGCAGTGTGGGCAAAAACTATGGCTACACCTTC,CASSVGKNYGYTF
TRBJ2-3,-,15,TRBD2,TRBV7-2,TGTGCCAGCAGCTTAGGAGCGGGGGGGAAAGATACGCAGTATTTT,CASSLGAGGKDTQYF
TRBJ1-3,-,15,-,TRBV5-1,TGCGCCAGCAGCTTGGTAGGGGCCTCCGGAAACACCATATATTTT,CASSLVGASGNTIYF
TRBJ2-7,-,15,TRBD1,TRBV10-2,TGCGCCAGCAGTGCGATATGGGACAGAGTCTACGAGCAGTACTTC,CASSAIWDRVYEQYF
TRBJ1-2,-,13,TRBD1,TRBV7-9,TGTGCCAGCAGCCTCGGGACAGGGTTTGGCTACACCTTC,CASSLGTGFGYTF